The rows below give T cell receptor beta chains drawn from one sample of a study of technical replicates of blood from a few donors. Generated by immunoSEQ multiplex PCR, the TCRdb table keeps only in-frame clones and is missing some. The profile shows around 79,000 clones, 90% to 95% of them singletons. The source material was T cells isolated from PBMCs. The source is a human donor in good health. Both conserved end residues are part of each CDR3. D genes are given only for firm matches. Clone size is shown for a subset of rows, as once, few, many or a class of expanded clone.

>TRBV7-3|.|TRBJ2-7|TRBD1
CASSFGTAGTEGYEQYF
TGTGCCAGCAGCTTTGGGACGGCCGGGACAGAGGGTTACGAGCAGTACTTC
>TRBV4-2|.|TRBJ2-7|.
CASSQDQDRSYEQYF
TGTGCCAGCAGCCAAGATCAAGACAGGTCCTACGAGCAGTACTTC
>TRBV5-1|once|TRBJ2-1|TRBD2
CASSPGLAWDEQFF
TGCGCCAGCAGCCCAGGACTAGCGTGGGATGAGCAGTTCTTC
>TRBV7-9|.|TRBJ2-6|.
CASSLRDGGTGANVLTF
TGTGCCAGCAGCTTACGGGACGGCGGGACTGGGGCCAACGTCCTGACTTTC
>TRBV4-3|.|TRBJ1-1|.
CASSQQNANTEAFF
TGCGCCAGCAGCCAACAGAATGCGAACACTGAAGCTTTCTTT
>TRBV28|once|TRBJ1-2|.
CASSTRVGYTF
TGTGCCAGCAGCACTCGGGTGGGCTACACCTTC
>TRBV27|.|TRBJ2-1|TRBD1
CASRRGGPINEQFF
TGTGCCAGCAGGAGAGGGGGCCCTATCAATGAGCAGTTCTTC
>TRBV7-2|.|TRBJ2-3|TRBD2
CASSFLAGLTSTDTQYF
TGTGCCAGCAGCTTCCTAGCGGGATTAACTAGCACAGATACGCAGTATTTT
>TRBV19|.|TRBJ2-4|TRBD1
CATTFPGQGIDIQYF
TGTGCCACTACTTTTCCGGGACAGGGGATAGACATTCAGTACTTC
>TRBV5-1|few|TRBJ2-3|TRBD1
CASSPGTGGTQYF
TGCGCCAGCAGCCCGGGGACAGGCGGTACGCAGTATTTT
>TRBV7-2|few|TRBJ1-4|TRBD1
CASSPGTVHEKLFF
TGTGCCAGCAGCCCTGGGACAGTACATGAAAAACTGTTTTTT
>TRBV30|.|TRBJ2-1|.
CACTGHGIYEQFF
TGTGCCTGCACGGGACACGGGATCTATGAGCAGTTCTTC
>TRBV10-2|.|TRBJ1-2|.
CASSDRIFQTTYGYTF
TGCGCCAGCAGTGATCGAATTTTCCAGACTACCTATGGCTACACCTTC
>TRBV7-2|.|TRBJ2-7|TRBD1
CASSLTGTGNYEQYF
TGTGCCAGCTCCCTAACCGGGACAGGGAACTACGAGCAGTACTTC
>TRBV5-1|.|TRBJ1-1|TRBD1
CASSLAGGPNTEAFF
TGCGCCAGCAGCTTGGCAGGGGGCCCCAACACTGAAGCTTTCTTT
>TRBV5-4|.|TRBJ1-1|.
CASSLNPSGTEAFF
TGTGCCAGCAGCTTGAACCCGTCGGGAACTGAAGCTTTCTTT
>TRBV6-1|once|TRBJ1-3|.
CASSEQGNTIYF
TGTGCCAGCAGTGAACAAGGAAACACCATATATTTT
>TRBV29-1|.|TRBJ1-1|.
CSVEGLQTEAFF
TGCAGCGTTGAAGGGCTACAGACTGAAGCTTTCTTT
>TRBV7-6|.|TRBJ2-3|TRBD2
CASSLLAGAGTDTQYF
TGTGCCAGCAGCCTTCTAGCGGGAGCAGGCACAGATACGCAGTATTTT
>TRBV5-4|.|TRBJ2-5|.
CASSFPSAETQYF
TGTGCCAGCAGCTTTCCGAGTGCGGAGACCCAGTACTTC
>TRBV30|few|TRBJ1-1|.
CAFRPPGEAFF
TGTGCCTTCCGGCCGCCGGGTGAAGCTTTCTTT
>TRBV6-6|.|TRBJ2-1|.
CASSYSSDEQFF
TGTGCCAGCAGTTACTCGAGCGATGAGCAGTTCTTC
>TRBV7-9|.|TRBJ1-4|.
CASRDSWGELFF
TGTGCCAGCAGAGATAGTTGGGGAGAACTGTTTTTT
>TRBV5-5|.|TRBJ1-4|.
CASSLSAVYEKLFF
TGTGCCAGCAGCTTGAGTGCGGTTTATGAAAAACTGTTTTTT
>TRBV11-2|.|TRBJ2-7|TRBD2
CASSPRSGSDYEQYF
TGTGCCAGCAGCCCACGTAGCGGGTCGGATTACGAGCAGTACTTC
>TRBV7-2|.|TRBJ2-7|TRBD2
CASSLRGTSGRHEQYF
TGTGCCAGCAGCTTAAGGGGGACTAGCGGGAGACACGAGCAGTACTTC
>TRBV7-2|once|TRBJ2-5|TRBD1
CASSTYRGFRETQYF
TGTGCCAGCAGCACCTACAGGGGGTTCAGGGAGACCCAGTACTTC
>TRBV11-2|.|TRBJ2-1|.
CASSLDRSEQFF
TGTGCCAGCAGCTTAGACAGGTCTGAGCAGTTCTTC
>TRBV9|.|TRBJ2-2|TRBD1
CASSVARGRTGELFF
TGTGCCAGCAGCGTAGCTAGGGGGCGTACCGGGGAGCTGTTTTTT
>TRBV7-2|few|TRBJ1-5|.
CASSFTGQPQHF
TGTGCCAGCAGCTTCACAGGTCAGCCCCAGCATTTT
>TRBV9|.|TRBJ2-2|TRBD2
CASTASSGNTGELFF
TGTGCCAGCACCGCTTCTAGCGGGAACACCGGGGAGCTGTTTTTT